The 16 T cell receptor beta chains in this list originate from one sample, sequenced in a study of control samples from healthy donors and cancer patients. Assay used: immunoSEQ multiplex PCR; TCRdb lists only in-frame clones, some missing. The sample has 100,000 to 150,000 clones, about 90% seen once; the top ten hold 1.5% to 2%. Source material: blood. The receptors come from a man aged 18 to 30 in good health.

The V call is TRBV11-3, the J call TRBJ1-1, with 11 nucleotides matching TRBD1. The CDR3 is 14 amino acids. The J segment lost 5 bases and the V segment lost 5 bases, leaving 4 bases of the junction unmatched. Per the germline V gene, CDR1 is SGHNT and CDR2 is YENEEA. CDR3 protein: CASSRDRGGTEAFF. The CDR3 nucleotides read TGTGCCAGCAGCCGGGACAGGGGGGGGACTGAAGCTTTCTTT.

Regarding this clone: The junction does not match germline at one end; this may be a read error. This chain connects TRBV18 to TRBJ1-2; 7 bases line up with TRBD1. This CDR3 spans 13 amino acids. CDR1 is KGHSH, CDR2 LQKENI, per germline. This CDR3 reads CASSPDRSYGYTF. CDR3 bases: TGTGCCAGTTCACCGGACAGGAGCTATGGCTACACCTTC.

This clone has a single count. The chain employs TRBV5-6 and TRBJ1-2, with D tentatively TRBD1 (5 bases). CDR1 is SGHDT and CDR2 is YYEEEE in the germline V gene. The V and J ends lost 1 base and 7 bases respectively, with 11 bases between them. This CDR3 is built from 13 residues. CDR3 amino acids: CASSLRDALGYTF. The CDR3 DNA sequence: TGTGCCAGCAGCTTGCGGGACGCCCTTGGCTACACCTTC.

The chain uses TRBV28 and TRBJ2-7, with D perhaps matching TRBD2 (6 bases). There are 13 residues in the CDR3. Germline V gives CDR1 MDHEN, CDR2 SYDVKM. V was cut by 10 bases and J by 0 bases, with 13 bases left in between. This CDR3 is CATLRDSSYEQYF. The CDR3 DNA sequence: TGTGCCACCTTGCGGGACTCCTCCTACGAGCAGTACTTC.

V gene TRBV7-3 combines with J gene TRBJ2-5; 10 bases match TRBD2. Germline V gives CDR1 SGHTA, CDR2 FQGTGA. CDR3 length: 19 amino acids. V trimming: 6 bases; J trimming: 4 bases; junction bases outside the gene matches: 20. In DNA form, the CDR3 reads TGTGCCAGCAGTTCTACCTCTGGGGCTAGCGGGAGTGGGCGAGAGACCCAGTACTTC. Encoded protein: CASSSTSGASGSGRETQYF.

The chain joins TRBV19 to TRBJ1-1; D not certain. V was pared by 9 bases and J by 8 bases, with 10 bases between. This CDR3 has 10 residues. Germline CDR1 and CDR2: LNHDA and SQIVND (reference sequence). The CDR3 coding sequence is TGTGCCAGCAAGGGAGGAGAAGCTTTCTTT. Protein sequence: CASKGGEAFF.

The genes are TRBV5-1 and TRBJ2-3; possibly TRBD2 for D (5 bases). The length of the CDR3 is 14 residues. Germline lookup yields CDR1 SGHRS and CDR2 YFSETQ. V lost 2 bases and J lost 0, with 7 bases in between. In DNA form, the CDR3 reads TGCGCCAGCAGCTTAGCGGAGAGCACAGATACGCAGTATTTT. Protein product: CASSLAESTDTQYF.

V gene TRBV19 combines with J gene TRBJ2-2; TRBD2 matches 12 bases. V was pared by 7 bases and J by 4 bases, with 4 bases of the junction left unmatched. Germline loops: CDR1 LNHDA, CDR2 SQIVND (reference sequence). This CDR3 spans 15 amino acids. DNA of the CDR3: TGTGCCAGTATTTGGACTAGCGGGGCCACCGGGGAGCTGTTTTTT. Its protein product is CASIWTSGATGELFF.

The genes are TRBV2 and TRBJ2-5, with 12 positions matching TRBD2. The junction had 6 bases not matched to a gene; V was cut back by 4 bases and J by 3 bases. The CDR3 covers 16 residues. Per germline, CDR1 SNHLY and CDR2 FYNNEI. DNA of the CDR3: TGTGCCAGCAGTGTGCGGACTAGCGGGACCGAAGAGACCCAGTACTTC. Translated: CASSVRTSGTEETQYF.

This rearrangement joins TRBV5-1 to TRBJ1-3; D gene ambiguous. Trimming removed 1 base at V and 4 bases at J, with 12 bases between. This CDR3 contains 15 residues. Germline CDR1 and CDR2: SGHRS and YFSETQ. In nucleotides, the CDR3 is TGCGCCAGCAGCTTGCTGGGAGGGAACGGAAACACCATATATTTT. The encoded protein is CASSLLGGNGNTIYF.

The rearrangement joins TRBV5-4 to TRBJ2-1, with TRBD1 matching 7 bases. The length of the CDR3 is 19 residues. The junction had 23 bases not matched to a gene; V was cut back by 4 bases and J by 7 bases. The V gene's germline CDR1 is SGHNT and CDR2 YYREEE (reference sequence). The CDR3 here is CASSRSGRTGYVQRNEQFF. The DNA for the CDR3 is TGTGCCAGCAGCAGGTCGGGGCGGACAGGCTATGTTCAAAGGAATGAGCAGTTCTTC.

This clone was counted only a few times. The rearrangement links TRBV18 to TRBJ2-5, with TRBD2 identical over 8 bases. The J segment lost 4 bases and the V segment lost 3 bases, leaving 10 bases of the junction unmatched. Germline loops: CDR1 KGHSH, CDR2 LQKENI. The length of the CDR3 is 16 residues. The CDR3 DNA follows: TGTGCCAGCTCACCTCGGGAGGGAGCTCTGGGAGAGACCCAGTACTTC. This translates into CASSPREGALGETQYF.

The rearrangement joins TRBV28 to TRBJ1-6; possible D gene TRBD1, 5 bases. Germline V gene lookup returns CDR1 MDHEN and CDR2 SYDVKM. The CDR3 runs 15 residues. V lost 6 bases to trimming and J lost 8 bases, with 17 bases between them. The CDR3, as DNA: TGTGCCAGCAGCCCTTTCCTGGGGGAATATTCACCCCTCCACTTT. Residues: CASSPFLGEYSPLHF.

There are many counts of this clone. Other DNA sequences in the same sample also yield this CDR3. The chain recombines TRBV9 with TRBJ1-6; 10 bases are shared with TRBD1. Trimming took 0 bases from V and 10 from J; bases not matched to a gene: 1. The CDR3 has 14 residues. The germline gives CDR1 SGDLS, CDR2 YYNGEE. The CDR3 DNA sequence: TGTGCCAGCAGCGTAGGACAGGGGGCCTCACCCCTCCACTTT. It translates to CASSVGQGASPLHF.

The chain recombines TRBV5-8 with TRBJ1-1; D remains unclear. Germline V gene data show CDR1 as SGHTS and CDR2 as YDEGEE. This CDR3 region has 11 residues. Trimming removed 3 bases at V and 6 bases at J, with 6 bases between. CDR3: CASSWTSEAFF. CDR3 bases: TGTGCCAGCAGCTGGACGTCTGAAGCTTTCTTT.

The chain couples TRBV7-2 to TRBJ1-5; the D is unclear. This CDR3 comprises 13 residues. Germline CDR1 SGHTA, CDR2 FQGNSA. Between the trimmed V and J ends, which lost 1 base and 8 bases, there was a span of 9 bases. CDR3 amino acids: CASSLVGNEPQHF. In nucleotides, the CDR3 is TGTGCCAGCAGCTTAGTCGGGAACGAGCCCCAGCATTTT.